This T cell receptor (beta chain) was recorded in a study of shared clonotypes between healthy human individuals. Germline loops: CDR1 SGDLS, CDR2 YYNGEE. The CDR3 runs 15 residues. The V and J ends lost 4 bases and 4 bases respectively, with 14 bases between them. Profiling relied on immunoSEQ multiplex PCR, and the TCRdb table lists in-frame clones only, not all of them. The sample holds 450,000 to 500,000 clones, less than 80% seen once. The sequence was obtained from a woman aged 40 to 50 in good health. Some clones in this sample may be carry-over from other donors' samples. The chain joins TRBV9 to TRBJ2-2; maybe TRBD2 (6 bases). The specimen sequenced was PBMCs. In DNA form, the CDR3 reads TGTGCCAGCAGCCCCCGGGACTTCGTCACCGGGGAGCTGTTTTTT. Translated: CASSPRDFVTGELFF.